This T cell receptor beta chain stems from a study of tumor-infiltrating lymphocytes in primary liver carcinoma. Findings and limits, study-wide: Only about 7.5-25% of top clones were detected in all five tumor regions.

After removal of 5 bases from V and 4 bases from J, the junction contained 10 bases not matched to a gene. The germline V gene encodes CDR1 SGHAT and CDR2 FQDESV (reference sequence). CDR3 size: 16 residues. Joint extraction of RNA and DNA used roughly 18-34 mg of bulk tissue that was unsorted. Using a constant-region primer together with ProtoScript II reverse transcriptase, TCR beta cDNA was made from around 500 ng of total RNA. Three nested multiplex PCR rounds, a slightly modified ARM-PCR method, built the TCR beta libraries. A C-beta reverse primer was combined with TRBV1-TRBV30 forward primers in the first two PCR rounds, and each round had around 10 cycles. MiXCR, applied by TCRdb to the multiplex PCR reads, yields one record per CDR3 protein. The table has roughly 49,000 distinct CDR3 sequences, just over 70% seen once; the top ten hold approximately 31%. The sample holds a few counts of this clonotype. Antigen: not known.

Sequenced input: liver tumor tissue from sampling region 5. Subset in this sample: tumor region T5, tumor centre. The chain uses TRBV11-1 and TRBJ2-3; 9 bases align to TRBD1. The TCR originated in a man in his forties with primary liver carcinoma and hepatitis B virus infection. CDR3 in amino acids: CASSTAQGAQADTQYF. The CDR3 DNA sequence: TGTGCCAGCAGCACCGCACAGGGGGCCCAAGCAGATACGCAGTATTTT. The whole variable domain, filled in from reference TRBV11-1 and TRBJ2-3, reads EAEVAQSPRYKITEKSQAVAFWCDPISGHATLYWYRQILGQGPELLVQFQDESVVDDSQLPKDRFSAERLKGVDSTLKIQPAELGDSAMYLCASSTAQGAQADTQYFGPGTRLTVL.